The 21 T cell receptor beta chains listed next were all sequenced from one sample in a study of control samples from healthy donors and cancer patients. Measured with immunoSEQ multiplex PCR; TCRdb has only the in-frame clones, and not every one. The sample shows around 53,000 clones, roughly 87% of them seen only once. The sample consisted of PBMCs. The source is a man aged 60-69 years with head and neck cancer.

This chain links TRBV19 with TRBJ1-1, with D possibly TRBD1 on 6 matching bases. This CDR3 comprises 14 residues. Trimming pared 5 bases from V and 2 bases from J, leaving 12 bases between. Germline values: CDR1 LNHDA, CDR2 SQIVND (reference sequence). For the CDR3, the DNA is TGTGCCAGTAGTCTGCCTGGGACAAACACTGAAGCTTTCTTT. Amino acids: CASSLPGTNTEAFF.

The chain has TRBV5-1 and TRBJ1-4, with D possibly matching TRBD1 (5 bases). V lost 3 bases, J lost 4 bases, and 10 bases lay in between. The CDR3 contains 14 residues. Germline assignment: CDR1 SGHRS and CDR2 YFSETQ. The CDR3: CASSSATDNEKLFF. CDR3 DNA sequence: TGCGCCAGCAGCTCAGCGACAGATAATGAAAAACTGTTTTTT.

The chain has TRBV7-2 and TRBJ2-2; TRBD2 is a possible D gene (7 bases). V was clipped by 5 bases and J by 7 bases, with 20 bases between them. The CDR3 length is 16 residues. Germline loops: CDR1 SGHTA, CDR2 FQGNSA. CDR3 amino acids: CASSPFQGGASGELFF. CDR3 in DNA: TGTGCCAGCAGCCCGTTCCAAGGGGGGGCAAGCGGGGAGCTGTTTTTT.

The rearrangement links TRBV6-1 to TRBJ1-1; 9 nucleotides line up with TRBD1. J was trimmed by 4 bases and V by 7 bases; bases with no gene match: 4. The CDR3 is 13 amino acids. CDR1 MNHNS and CDR2 SASEGT come from the germline V gene. The CDR3 DNA follows: TGTGCCAGCACCCCGGGACAGGGCACTGAAGCTTTCTTT. Amino acid sequence: CASTPGQGTEAFF.

The chain joins TRBV28 to TRBJ2-7; D gene uncertain. Germline-derived CDR1 and CDR2 are MDHEN and SYDVKM. CDR3 length: 17 residues. The V and J ends lost 10 bases and 3 bases respectively, with 28 bases between them. The CDR3 nucleotides are TGTGCCACCACGACCCTACGTTATGGTAGGGCATACTACGAGCAGTACTTC. It translates to CATTTLRYGRAYYEQYF. Complete variable domain (other parts from reference TRBV28 and TRBJ2-7): DVKVTQSSRYLVKRTGEKVFLECVQDMDHENMFWYRQDPGLGLRLIYFSYDVKMKEKGDIPEGYSVSREKKERFSLILESASTNQTSMYLCATTTLRYGRAYYEQYFGPGTRLTVT.

This rearrangement joins TRBV21-1 to TRBJ2-7; the listed D gene, TRBD1, was not tested against the DNA. TRBV21-1 is recorded as a pseudogene. The CDR3 runs 20 residues. The CDR3 coding sequence is TGTGCCAGCAGCGCCCCCACCCTGGGACAGGGAGGCCAGAATACCTACGAGCAGTACTTC. This gives the protein CASSAPTLGQGGQNTYEQYF.

The chain joins TRBV15 to TRBJ2-3, with D tentatively TRBD2 (5 bases). The CDR3 is made up of 17 amino acids. Looked up from germline, CDR1 is LNHNV and CDR2 is YYDKDF (reference sequence). The V and J ends lost 0 bases and 1 base respectively, with 14 bases between them. CDR3 DNA: TGTGCCACCAGCAGAGAAAGTATGGACTGGCGCACAGATACGCAGTATTTT. Its protein product is CATSRESMDWRTDTQYF.

The gene calls are TRBV10-1 and TRBJ2-1; TRBD1 might be the D (6 bases). Germline V gene data show CDR1 as WNHNN and CDR2 as SYGVQD (reference sequence). The V gene lost 0 bases and the J gene lost 3 bases, with 15 bases spanning the gap. The CDR3 contains 17 residues. The CDR3 sequence: CASSESRQATNYNEQFF. CDR3 coding DNA: TGCGCCAGCAGTGAGTCCCGACAGGCAACAAACTACAATGAGCAGTTCTTC.

This chain uses TRBV11-1 with TRBJ1-6; TRBD1 matches at 7 bases. The length of the CDR3 is 16 residues. J was trimmed by 7 bases and V by 1 base; bases with no gene match: 7. Germline V gene sequence: CDR1 SGHAT, CDR2 FQDESV (reference sequence). The CDR3 here is CASSLDLGQSNSPLHF. Here the CDR3 DNA reads TGTGCCAGCAGCTTAGATCTGGGACAGTCGAATTCACCCCTCCACTTT.

The CDR3, as DNA: TGTGCCAGCAGCTTGTCCAGGGCCAGGCAGCCCCAGCATTTT. It translates to CASSLSRARQPQHF. This chain uses TRBV5-6 with TRBJ1-5; weak D call: TRBD1 (5 bases). V lost 1 base and J 7 bases, leaving 12 bases between the germline ends. The V gene's germline CDR1 is SGHDT and CDR2 YYEEEE. This CDR3 has 14 residues.

The chain has TRBV5-1 and TRBJ1-1; no reliable D call. Germline CDR1 SGHRS, CDR2 YFSETQ. The CDR3 totals 13 residues. V was cut by 0 bases and J by 1 base, with 4 bases left in between. CDR3 sequence: CASSLEQNTEAFF. The CDR3 DNA is TGCGCCAGCAGCTTGGAGCAGAACACTGAAGCTTTCTTT.

This clone showed up just once. The chain joins TRBV7-9 to TRBJ2-1; no clear D. From germline, CDR1 is SEHNR and CDR2 FQNEAQ (reference sequence). The V end was cut by 0 bases, the J end by 8 bases, with 5 bases between. The CDR3 has 12 amino acids. The CDR3 protein is CASSLAVDEQFF. The CDR3 coding sequence is TGTGCCAGCAGCTTAGCGGTTGATGAGCAGTTCTTC.

There are a few counts of this clone. The V and J genes are TRBV19 and TRBJ1-6; no clear D. This CDR3 is built from 16 residues. From germline, CDR1 is LNHDA and CDR2 SQIVND (reference sequence). V was shortened by 3 bases and J by 4 bases, with 13 bases between the two germline ends. CDR3 nucleotide sequence: TGTGCCAGTAGTATCGAATCCCGGGAGTATAATTCACCCCTCCACTTT. As protein: CASSIESREYNSPLHF.

This chain joins TRBV2 and TRBJ1-1; 7 bases match TRBD1. V was pared by 7 bases and J by 1 base, with 3 bases of the junction left unmatched. CDR3 length: 13 residues. Per germline, CDR1 SNHLY and CDR2 FYNNEI. CDR3: CASNRGQNTEAFF. CDR3 bases: TGTGCCAGCAACAGGGGACAGAACACTGAAGCTTTCTTT.

V usage is TRBV19 and J usage is TRBJ2-5; no reliable D call. CDR1 and CDR2 (germline): LNHDA, SQIVND (reference sequence). V gave up 4 bases and J gave up 2 bases, with 11 bases separating them. The CDR3 covers 14 residues. CDR3 DNA sequence: TGTGCCAGTAGTAACCATGGGCGGCAAGAGACCCAGTACTTC. It translates to CASSNHGRQETQYF.

This clone was seen just once. The V call is TRBV4-3, the J call TRBJ2-5; D tentatively reads TRBD1 or TRBD2 (6 bases each). Trimming left V 0 bases short and J 9 bases short, with 8 bases between. Germline lookup yields CDR1 LGHNA and CDR2 YSLEER. This CDR3 is 12 amino acids long. This chain's CDR3 is CASSQEGGPQYF. Written as DNA, the CDR3 is TGCGCCAGCAGCCAAGAGGGGGGCCCCCAGTACTTC.

The chain combines TRBV7-8 with TRBJ2-3; D is undetermined. Trimming removed 4 bases at V and 4 bases at J, with 6 bases between. CDR1 is SGHVS and CDR2 is FQNEAQ in the germline V gene. The CDR3 totals 12 residues. For the CDR3, the DNA is TGTGCCAGCAGCTCCCGTTCAGATACGCAGTATTTT. As protein: CASSSRSDTQYF.

A single count supports this clone. This chain connects TRBV29-1 to TRBJ2-2; TRBD2 matches 9 bases. Trimming removed 5 bases from V and 0 bases from J; junction bases left unmatched: 10. This CDR3 region has 17 residues. Per germline, CDR1 SQVTM and CDR2 ANQGSEA. CDR3 loop: CSVPSRASGTNTGELFF. The CDR3 DNA is TGCAGCGTTCCCTCCCGGGCTAGCGGGACGAACACCGGGGAGCTGTTTTTT.

This clone came up once. The genes are TRBV4-1 and TRBJ2-3, with 7 bases aligning to TRBD1. The CDR3 is made up of 15 amino acids. Trimming cost V 3 bases and J 6 bases; bases outside gene matches: 9. The V gene's germline CDR1 is MGHRA and CDR2 YSYEKL. CDR3 sequence (DNA): TGCGCCAGCAGCCAGCCTGGGACAGCCAGGGATACGCAGTATTTT. Translation: CASSQPGTARDTQYF.

The rearrangement joins TRBV7-3 to TRBJ2-2, with 7 bases aligning to TRBD2. The CDR3 runs 16 residues. V lost 0 bases, J lost 7 bases, and 8 bases stayed unmatched. Germline V gene data show CDR1 as SGHTA and CDR2 as FQGTGA. The CDR3 DNA is TGTGCCAGCAGCTTAACGTTGACTAGCTTTGGCGGGGAGCTGTTTTTT. Translating gives CASSLTLTSFGGELFF.

This chain's CDR3 is CASSQTGVSTDTQYF. CDR3 sequence (DNA): TGCGCCAGCAGTCAGACAGGGGTCAGCACAGATACGCAGTATTTT. This sequence joins TRBV5-1 and TRBJ2-3; TRBD1 agrees at 8 bases. Germline V CDR1 and CDR2: SGHRS, YFSETQ. Unmatched junction bases numbered 5, after V lost 5 bases and J lost 0 bases. CDR3 length equals 15 residues.